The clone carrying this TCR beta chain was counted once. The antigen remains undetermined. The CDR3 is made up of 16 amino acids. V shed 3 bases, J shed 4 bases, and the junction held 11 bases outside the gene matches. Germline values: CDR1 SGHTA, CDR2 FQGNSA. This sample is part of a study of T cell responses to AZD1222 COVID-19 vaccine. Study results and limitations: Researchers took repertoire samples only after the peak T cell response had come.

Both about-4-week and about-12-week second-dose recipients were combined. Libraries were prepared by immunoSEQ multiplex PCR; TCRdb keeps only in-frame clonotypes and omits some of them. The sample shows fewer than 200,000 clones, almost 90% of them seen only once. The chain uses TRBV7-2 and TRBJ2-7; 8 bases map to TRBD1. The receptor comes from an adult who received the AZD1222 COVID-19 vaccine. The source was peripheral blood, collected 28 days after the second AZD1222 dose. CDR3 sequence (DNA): TGTGCCAGCAGCTTGGAAGGACAGGGAGGCGGGTACGAGCAGTACTTC. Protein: CASSLEGQGGGYEQYF.